This TCR beta chain comes out of a study of response to subunit inactivated influenza vaccine. TCRdb itself ran the RT-PCR reads through MiXCR, one entry per CDR3 protein. Among fewer than 700,000 distinct CDR3 sequences listed, 13% were seen once. This clonotype was counted a few times. Its antigen is unknown. Whole-study findings and limits: T cells newly recruited by each seasonal influenza vaccination are few, the authors suggested.

The clonotype was recovered from a man in his fifties who received an inactivated influenza vaccine. This material consisted of PBMCs from blood, taken 45 days after vaccination.

The DNA of the CDR3 is TGTGCCAGCAGCTTGGGGGACAGGGGGCACGGGGTAGATACGCAGTATTTT. Translation: CASSLGDRGHGVDTQYF. The gene calls are TRBV5-5 and TRBJ2-3, with 12 bases aligning to TRBD1. There are 17 residues in the CDR3. Germline V gives CDR1 SGHKS, CDR2 YYEKEE (reference sequence). J was trimmed by 5 bases and V by 0 bases; bases with no gene match: 7.